This T cell receptor (beta chain) originates from a study of shared clonotypes between healthy human individuals (dated by TCRdb to the early 2020s). About the study as a whole: The cohort comprised a couple of women and a few men aged 18 to 49 years. Per donor, three plates each were used for CD4 naive and CD4 memory, two for CD8 naive, and one for CD8 memory. To estimate repertoire size and how much clonotype sharing occurs between individuals, the study deeply sequenced the blood TCR repertoires of roughly 5 healthy adults. Different laboratories and diverse techniques were used to prepare libraries and sequence TCR repertoires, to increase sequencing depth and limit assay-specific biases. Per donor, leukapheresis produced somewhere between about 0.8 and 9 billion PBMCs. Overall results and qualifications from the work: Pairwise subsampling indicated that sequencing depth was expected to affect the degree of clonotype sharing among donors. Sampling was restricted to blood, and TCR repertoires in tissue are likely to differ from TCR repertoires in blood. Across a handful of donors, 5% to 6% of naive CD4, roughly 3.3% of naive CD8, about 2.3% of memory CD4, and under 0.45% of memory CD8 clonotypes were shared. Higher generation probabilities were observed for clonotypes shared by all four sorted-subset donors than for non-shared clonotypes. The genetic and exposure-history diversity represented was limited by the small number of donors. Rarefaction of sorted-subset datasets indicated incomplete sequencing despite the large sequencing depth. Naive subsets generally had larger estimated clonotype richness than memory subsets did.

Using the deep immunoSEQ assay, multiplex PCR amplified TCR CDR3 regions from genomic DNA. For each cell subset, the extracted genomic DNA was distributed evenly across all wells of several immunoSEQ 96-well plates, and each plate served as one replicate. Each replicate PCR for sorted subsets received around 0.2 ug genomic DNA, equal to around 32,000 T cell genomes. The purified libraries were quantified using a Qubit 3.0 fluorometer, sized with a Bioanalyzer 2100, and then quantified again using the KAPA Library Quantification kit. Every immunoSEQ 96-well plate was sequenced on a separate single-read 150-cycle Illumina NextSeq 550 flow cell. Regarding the original processing steps: Because the immunoSEQ output included only junctional sequences and no quality scores, the filtering could not be the same as the filtering used for full-length reads. To assign V/J genes and CDR3, sequences were annotated against IMGT germline references using PyIR, a Python wrapper for IgBLAST v1.9. Reads with weak V/J assignments (E-value above 1e-6), missing CDR3, stop codons, out-of-frame junctions, or ambiguous translated residues were removed. A V3J clonotype was defined by an identical inferred V gene, J gene, and CDR3 amino acid sequence. Percentage overlap between repertoires was calculated by dividing the number of shared unique clonotypes by the size of the smaller repertoire. Repertoire richness was assessed with RTK rarefaction, the Chao1 estimator, and Recon v2.1 estimates of unobserved clonotypes. For all TCRbeta clonotypes obtained by the gDNA method from four donors, generation probabilities were computed with OLGA. This immuneACCESS table, as held by TCRdb, lists in-frame sequences with V and J called but not all clones. Of the missing ones, under half trace to an unresolved V gene in checked studies; the others have no known cause. The DNA was the basis for D and trimming; V, J and clone size are from that table. Within this sample are some 980,000 clones, with roughly 72% of them counted one time only. About 1.5% of the sample lies in the top ten.

Donors were healthy HIV-negative adults with no recently reported acute infections or vaccinations. Only Caucasian adults living in Nashville, Tennessee, USA were represented among the donors. Magnetic negative selection was used to enrich CD4+ T cells, after which naive cells were positively selected on CD45RA and the negative fraction became the memory subset. After blood collection by leukapheresis, PBMCs were isolated using Ficoll-Histopaque density gradient centrifugation and then cryopreserved in the vapor phase of liquid nitrogen. Purity and quantity of every magnetically sorted T cell population were checked by analytical flow cytometry. From each sorted fraction, genomic DNA was isolated and quantified by UV absorbance on a Nanodrop 2000c. With regard to this clone: Its antigen remains unidentified. Base quality data are lacking; no much larger clone is found one base away.

V is trimmed back by 6 bases and J by 4 bases, and the junction contains 11 bases that no gene match accounts for. The cysteine opens and the phenylalanine closes a CDR3 of 14 amino acids. Only the CDR3 part of the read is kept: 42 bases, read in frame from the first base. From a lookup of the germline V gene, CDR1 and CDR2 are SQVTM and ANQGSEA. The clonotype originates from a man in his late teens or twenties in good health. The V and J genes are TRBV29-1 and TRBJ1-2; the central 7 bases match TRBD1. Sequences were obtained from memory CD4+ T cells sorted from blood. The sample's cell subset or site label, decoded: CD45RA-negative fraction. For the CDR3, the sequence is CSVGTATGPYGYTF. At the DNA level, the sequence is TGCAGCGTGGGGACAGCTACCGGGCCCTATGGCTACACCTTC.